These 8 T cell receptor beta chains share one sample of origin, sequenced in a study of radiation and T cells in renal cell carcinoma. The protocol was immunoSEQ multiplex PCR, while the TCRdb copy is restricted to in-frame clones and leaves out a portion. The sample includes just under 150,000 clones, approximately 86% of them seen just once. Time point given: blood 4 weeks post-SBRT, at nephrectomy. Treatment noted: 15 Gy SBRT to primary tumor, nephrectomy 4 weeks later. The material was blood, obtained from a patient whose treatment included radiotherapy and nephrectomy. The receptors stem from a woman aged 45-65 years with renal cell carcinoma.

The CDR3 sequence is CASSAEGTGGNTIYF. In DNA, the CDR3 is TGTGCCAGCAGCGCAGAAGGGACAGGCGGAAACACCATATATTTT. The chain recombines TRBV9 with TRBJ1-3, with TRBD1 matching 8 bases. This CDR3 contains 15 residues. Germline lookup yields CDR1 SGDLS and CDR2 YYNGEE. V lost 3 bases to trimming and J lost 4 bases; unmatched junction nucleotides: 6.

J is TRBJ2-2 and V is TRBV5-4; TRBD2 agrees at 10 bases. V was pared by 0 bases and J by 6 bases, with 5 bases of the junction left unmatched. The CDR3 has 16 residues. Germline V gene sequence: CDR1 SGHNT, CDR2 YYREEE (reference sequence). CDR3 DNA: TGTGCCAGCAGCTTGGCCCTAAGCGGGGGGGCCGGGGAGCTGTTTTTT. Protein product: CASSLALSGGAGELFF. Based on the CDR3 plus reference TRBV5-4 and TRBJ2-2, the full variable domain is ETGVTQSPTHLIKTRGQQVTLRCSSQSGHNTVSWYQQALGQGPQFIFQYYREEENGRGNFPPRFSGLQFPNYSSELNVNALELDDSALYLCASSLALSGGAGELFFGEGSRLTVL.

The chain is built from TRBV13 and TRBJ2-7; TRBD2 agrees at 7 bases. V dropped 2 bases and J dropped 3; count of bases not matched to a gene: 1. The CDR3 runs to 13 residues. The germline gives CDR1 PRHDT, CDR2 FYEKMQ (reference sequence). The CDR3 nucleotides read TGTGCCAGCAGCTTATGGGGGGGCTACGAGCAGTACTTC. The encoded protein is CASSLWGGYEQYF.

This clone showed up just once. The V and J genes are TRBV7-2 and TRBJ2-2; 8 nucleotides agree with TRBD1. The CDR3 loop spans 16 amino acids. Germline V gives CDR1 SGHTA, CDR2 FQGNSA. The V and J ends lost 0 bases and 7 bases, in that order; junction bases with no gene match: 7. As DNA, the CDR3 is TGTGCCAGCAGCTTAGCGGCAGGGGGCGCGGTCGGGGAGCTGTTTTTT. Protein product: CASSLAAGGAVGELFF.

This clone was seen only once. Germline and junction disagree at one end, which may indicate a read error. The CDR3 DNA reads as TGCGCCAGCAACGAAGTCAACGGAAGTTACGAGCAGTGCTTC. It translates to CASNEVNGSYEQCF. The chain has TRBV23-1 and TRBJ2-7; D not resolved. TRBV23-1 is an ORF, with its function uncertain. The CDR3 runs 14 residues.

This chain links TRBV27 with TRBJ1-3, with D possibly matching TRBD1 (5 bases). V dropped 1 base and J dropped 2 bases, with 12 bases sitting between them. Germline CDR1 reads MNHEY; CDR2 reads SMNVEV (reference sequence). The CDR3 extends over 16 amino acids. Here the CDR3 reads CASSLFHGGTGNTIYF. Here the CDR3 DNA reads TGTGCCAGCAGTTTATTCCACGGGGGAACTGGAAACACCATATATTTT.

J is TRBJ2-1 and V is TRBV10-3; 9 positions agree with TRBD2. Looked up from germline, CDR1 is ENHRY and CDR2 is SYGVKD. CDR3 length equals 17 residues. The J segment lost 0 bases and the V segment lost 6 bases, leaving 9 bases of the junction unmatched. CDR3 residues: CAIRGSSGVSSYNEQFF. Here the CDR3 DNA reads TGTGCCATCAGGGGTTCTAGCGGGGTCAGCTCCTACAATGAGCAGTTCTTC.

This clone was recorded only once. The V call is TRBV7-6, the J call TRBJ1-2; 7 bases match TRBD1. Germline lookup yields CDR1 SGHVS and CDR2 FNYEAQ. The CDR3 contains 13 residues. Unmatched junction bases numbered 8, after V lost 10 bases and J lost 3 bases. CDR3 amino acids: CAILQGNDYGYTF. The CDR3 nucleotides are TGTGCCATCCTACAGGGGAACGACTATGGCTACACCTTC.